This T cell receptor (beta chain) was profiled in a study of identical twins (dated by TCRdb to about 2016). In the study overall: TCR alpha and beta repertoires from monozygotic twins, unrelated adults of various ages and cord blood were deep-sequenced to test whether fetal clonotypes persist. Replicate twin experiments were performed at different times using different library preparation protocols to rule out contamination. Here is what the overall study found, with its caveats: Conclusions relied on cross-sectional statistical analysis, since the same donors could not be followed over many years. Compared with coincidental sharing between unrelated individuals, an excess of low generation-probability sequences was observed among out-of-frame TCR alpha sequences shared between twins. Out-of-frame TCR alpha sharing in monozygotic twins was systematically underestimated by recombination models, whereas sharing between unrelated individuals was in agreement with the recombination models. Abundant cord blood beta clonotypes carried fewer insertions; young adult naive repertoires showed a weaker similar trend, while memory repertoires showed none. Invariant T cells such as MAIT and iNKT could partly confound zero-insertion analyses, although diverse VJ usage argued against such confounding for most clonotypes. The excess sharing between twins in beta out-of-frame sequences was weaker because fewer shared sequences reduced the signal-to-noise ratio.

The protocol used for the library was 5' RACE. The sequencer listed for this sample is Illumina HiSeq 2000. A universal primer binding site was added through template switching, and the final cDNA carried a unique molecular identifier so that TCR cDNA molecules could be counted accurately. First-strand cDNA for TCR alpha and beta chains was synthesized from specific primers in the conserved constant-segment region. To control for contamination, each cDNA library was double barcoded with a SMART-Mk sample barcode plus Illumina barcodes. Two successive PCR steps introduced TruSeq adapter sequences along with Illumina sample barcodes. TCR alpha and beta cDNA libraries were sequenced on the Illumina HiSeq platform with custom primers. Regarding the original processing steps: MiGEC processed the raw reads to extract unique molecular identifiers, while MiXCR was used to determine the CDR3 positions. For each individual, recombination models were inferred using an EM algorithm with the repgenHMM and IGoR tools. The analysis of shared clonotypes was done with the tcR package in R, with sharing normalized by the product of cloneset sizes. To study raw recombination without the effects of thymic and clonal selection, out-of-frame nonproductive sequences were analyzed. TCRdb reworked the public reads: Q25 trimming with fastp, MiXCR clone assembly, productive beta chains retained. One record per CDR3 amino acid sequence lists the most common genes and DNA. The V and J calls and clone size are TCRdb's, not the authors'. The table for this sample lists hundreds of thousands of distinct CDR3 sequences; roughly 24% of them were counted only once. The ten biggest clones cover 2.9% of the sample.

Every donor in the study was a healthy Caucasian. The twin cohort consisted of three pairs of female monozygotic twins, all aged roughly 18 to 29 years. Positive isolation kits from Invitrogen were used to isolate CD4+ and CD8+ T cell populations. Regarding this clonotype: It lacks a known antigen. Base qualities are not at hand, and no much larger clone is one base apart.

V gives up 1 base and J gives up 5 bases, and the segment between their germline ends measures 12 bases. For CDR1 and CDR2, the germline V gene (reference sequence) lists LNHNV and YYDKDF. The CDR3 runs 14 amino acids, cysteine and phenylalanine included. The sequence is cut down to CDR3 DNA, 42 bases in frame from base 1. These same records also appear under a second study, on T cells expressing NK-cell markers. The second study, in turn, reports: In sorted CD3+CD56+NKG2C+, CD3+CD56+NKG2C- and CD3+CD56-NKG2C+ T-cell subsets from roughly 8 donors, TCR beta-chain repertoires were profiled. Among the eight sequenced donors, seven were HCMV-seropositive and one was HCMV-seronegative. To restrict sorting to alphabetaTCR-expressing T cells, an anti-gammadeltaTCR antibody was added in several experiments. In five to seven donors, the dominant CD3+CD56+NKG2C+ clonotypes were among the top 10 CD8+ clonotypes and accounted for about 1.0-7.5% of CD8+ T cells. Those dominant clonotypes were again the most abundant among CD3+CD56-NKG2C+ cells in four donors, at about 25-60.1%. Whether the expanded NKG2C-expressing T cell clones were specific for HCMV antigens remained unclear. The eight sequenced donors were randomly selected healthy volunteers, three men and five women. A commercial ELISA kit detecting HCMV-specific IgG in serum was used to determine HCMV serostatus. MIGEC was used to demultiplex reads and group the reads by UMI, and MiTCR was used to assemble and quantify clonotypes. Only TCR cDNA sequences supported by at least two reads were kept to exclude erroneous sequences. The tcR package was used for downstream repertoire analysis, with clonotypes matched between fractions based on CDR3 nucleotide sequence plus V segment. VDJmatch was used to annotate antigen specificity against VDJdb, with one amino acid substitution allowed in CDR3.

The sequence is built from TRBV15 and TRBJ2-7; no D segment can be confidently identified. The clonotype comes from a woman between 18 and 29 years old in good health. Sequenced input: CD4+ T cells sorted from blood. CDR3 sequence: CATSRGGPPHEQYF. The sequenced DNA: TGTGCCACCAGCAGAGGTGGACCACCCCACGAGCAGTACTTC.